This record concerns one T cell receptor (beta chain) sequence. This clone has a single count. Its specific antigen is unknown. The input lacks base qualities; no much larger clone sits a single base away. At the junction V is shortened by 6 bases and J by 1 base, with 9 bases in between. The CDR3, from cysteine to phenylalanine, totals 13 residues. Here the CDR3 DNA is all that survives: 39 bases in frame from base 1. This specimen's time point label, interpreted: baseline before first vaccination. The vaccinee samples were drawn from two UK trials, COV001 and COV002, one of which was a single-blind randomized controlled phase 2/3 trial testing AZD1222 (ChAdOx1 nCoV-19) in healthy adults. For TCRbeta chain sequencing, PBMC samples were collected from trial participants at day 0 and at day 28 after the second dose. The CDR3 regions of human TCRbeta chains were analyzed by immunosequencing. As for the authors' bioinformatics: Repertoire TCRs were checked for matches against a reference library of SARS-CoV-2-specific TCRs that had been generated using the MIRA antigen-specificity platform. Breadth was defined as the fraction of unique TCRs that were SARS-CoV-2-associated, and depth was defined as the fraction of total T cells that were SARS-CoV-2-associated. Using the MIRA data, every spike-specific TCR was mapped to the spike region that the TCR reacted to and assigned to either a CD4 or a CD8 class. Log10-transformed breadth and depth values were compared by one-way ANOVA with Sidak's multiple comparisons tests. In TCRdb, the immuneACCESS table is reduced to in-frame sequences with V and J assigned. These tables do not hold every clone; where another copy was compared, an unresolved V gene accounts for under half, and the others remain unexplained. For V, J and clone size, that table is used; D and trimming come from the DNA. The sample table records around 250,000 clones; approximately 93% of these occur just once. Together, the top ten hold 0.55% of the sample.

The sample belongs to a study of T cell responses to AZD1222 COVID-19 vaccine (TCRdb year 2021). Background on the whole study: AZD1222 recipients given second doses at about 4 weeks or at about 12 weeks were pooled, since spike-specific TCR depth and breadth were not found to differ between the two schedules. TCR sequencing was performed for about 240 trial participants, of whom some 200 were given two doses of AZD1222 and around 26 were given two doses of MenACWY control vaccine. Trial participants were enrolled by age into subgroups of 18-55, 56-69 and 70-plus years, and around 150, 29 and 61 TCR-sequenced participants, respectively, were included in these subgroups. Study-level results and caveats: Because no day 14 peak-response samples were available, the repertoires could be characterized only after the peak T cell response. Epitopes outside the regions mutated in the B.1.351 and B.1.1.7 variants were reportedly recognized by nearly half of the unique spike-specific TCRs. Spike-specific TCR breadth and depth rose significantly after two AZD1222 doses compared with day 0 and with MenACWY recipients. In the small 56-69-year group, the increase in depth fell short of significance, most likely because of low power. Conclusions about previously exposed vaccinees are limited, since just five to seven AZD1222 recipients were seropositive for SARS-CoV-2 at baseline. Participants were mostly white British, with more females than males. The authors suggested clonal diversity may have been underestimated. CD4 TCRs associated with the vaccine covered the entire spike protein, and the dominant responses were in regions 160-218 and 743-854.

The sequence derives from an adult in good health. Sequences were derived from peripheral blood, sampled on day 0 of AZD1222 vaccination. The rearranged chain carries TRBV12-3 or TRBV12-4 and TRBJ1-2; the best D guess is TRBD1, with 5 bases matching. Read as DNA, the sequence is TGTGCCAGCAGCCAGACAGTTAACTATGGCTACACCTTC. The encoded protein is CASSQTVNYGYTF.